A single sample is the source of the 28 T cell receptor beta chains below, sequenced in a study of T cell changes during pregnancy in multiple sclerosis (dated by TCRdb to the late 2010s). The library was built by means of the immunoSEQ multiplex PCR assay. The clones in this table, taken by TCRdb from immuneACCESS, are in-frame only. Not every clone is retained; where verified, under half of the shortfall comes from an unresolved V gene, and the cause of the rest is unknown. The sample has tens of thousands of clones on record, about 93% of them singletons. The top ten clonotypes cover about 0.45% of the sample. The specimen was CD4+ T cells from peripheral blood mononuclear cells, collected in the third trimester of pregnancy. Every receptor here comes from a female donor with multiple sclerosis, enrolled in a pregnancy study.

The V call is TRBV5-4, the J call TRBJ2-7; the match to TRBD1 covers 8 bases. V gave up 4 bases and J gave up 0 bases; unmatched junction bases: 6. This CDR3 region has 15 residues. CDR1 and CDR2 (germline): SGHNT, YYREEE (reference sequence). CDR3 DNA sequence: TGTGCCAGCAGCGGGACAGGCAGGGGCTCCTACGAGCAGTACTTC. It translates to CASSGTGRGSYEQYF.

V usage is TRBV11-3 and J usage is TRBJ2-1; TRBD2 is a possible D gene (6 bases). CDR1 and CDR2 from the germline V gene are SGHNT and YENEEA. The CDR3 length is 14 residues. Between the trimmed V and J ends, which lost 1 base and 6 bases, there was a span of 10 bases. CDR3: CASSLAGVANEQFF. The CDR3 DNA sequence: TGTGCCAGCAGCTTAGCGGGAGTTGCCAATGAGCAGTTCTTC. The full variable domain, with the rest looked up from reference TRBV11-3 and TRBJ2-1, is EAGVVQSPRYKIIEKKQPVAFWCNPISGHNTLYWYLQNLGQGPELLIRYENEEAVDDSQLPKDRFSAERLKGVDSTLKIQPAELGDSAVYLCASSLAGVANEQFFGPGTRLTVL.

J is TRBJ1-4 and V is TRBV29-1, with 7 bases lining up with TRBD1. There are 13 residues in the CDR3. Germline CDR1 reads SQVTM; CDR2 reads ANQGSEA. Germline trimming cut 6 bases from V and 8 bases from J; bases unmatched to any gene: 9. The CDR3 DNA reads TGCAGCGTCCACGACAGGGTAGGCGAAAAACTGTTTTTT. Translation: CSVHDRVGEKLFF. Based on the CDR3 plus reference TRBV29-1 and TRBJ1-4, the full variable domain is SAVISQKPSRDICQRGTSLTIQCQVDSQVTMMFWYRQQPGQSLTLIATANQGSEATYESGFVIDKFPISRPNLTFSTLTVSNMSPEDSSIYLCSVHDRVGEKLFFGSGTQLSVL.

The DNA of the CDR3 is TGCAGCGGGGGAGGAGACACCGGGGAGCTGTTTTTT. Translated, it gives CSGGGDTGELFF. The rearrangement joins TRBV29-1 to TRBJ2-2, with D possibly being TRBD2 (6 bases). The CDR3 has 12 residues. V lost 7 bases to trimming and J lost 3 bases, with 9 bases between them. The germline gives CDR1 SQVTM, CDR2 ANQGSEA.

The CDR3 coding sequence is TGTGCCAGCAGCTTGGTGGGCCAGAACACTGAAGCTTTCTTT. This encodes CASSLVGQNTEAFF. The J gene is TRBJ1-1, the V gene TRBV5-4; D unresolved. CDR3 length equals 14 residues. CDR1 and CDR2 (germline): SGHNT, YYREEE (reference sequence). V was cut by 0 bases and J by 1 base, with 7 bases left in between.

This chain joins TRBV4-1 and TRBJ2-1, with TRBD2 identical over 8 bases. The V gene end was trimmed by 4 bases and the J gene end by 3 bases; junction bases not matched to a gene: 5. CDR1 is MGHRA, CDR2 YSYEKL, per germline. The CDR3 has 15 residues. The chain's CDR3 is CASSPLAGIYNEQFF. The CDR3 coding sequence is TGCGCCAGCAGCCCATTAGCGGGGATCTACAATGAGCAGTTCTTC.

The genes are TRBV28 and TRBJ1-5; D unresolved. With 6 bases removed from V and 1 base from J, the gap between germline ends came to 4 bases. Germline V gene data show CDR1 as MDHEN and CDR2 as SYDVKM. The CDR3 loop spans 12 amino acids. CDR3 amino acids: CASRSSNQPQHF. The CDR3 DNA reads as TGTGCCAGCAGGTCAAGCAATCAGCCCCAGCATTTT.

The chain joins TRBV4-1 to TRBJ2-3; TRBD2 agrees at 11 bases. The germline V gene encodes CDR1 MGHRA and CDR2 YSYEKL. The CDR3 is 19 amino acids. J was trimmed by 3 bases and V by 1 base; bases with no gene match: 12. The CDR3 DNA sequence: TGCGCCAGCAGCCAAGGGGGGAGACTAGCGGGATTTAAGACAGATACGCAGTATTTT. Its translation: CASSQGGRLAGFKTDTQYF.

The chain couples TRBV18 to TRBJ1-5; D gene uncertain. Between the trimmed V and J ends, which lost 2 bases and 5 bases, there was a span of 13 bases. The germline V gene has CDR1 KGHSH and CDR2 LQKENI. The CDR3 is 15 residues long. CDR3 sequence reads: CASSPTFGPDQPQHF. CDR3 bases: TGTGCCAGCTCACCAACATTTGGCCCAGATCAGCCCCAGCATTTT.

J is TRBJ1-1 and V is TRBV11-2, with D perhaps TRBD1 (5 bases). Germline V gene data show CDR1 as SGHAT and CDR2 as FQNNGV. This CDR3 is built from 13 residues. V lost 6 bases to trimming and J lost 1 base, with 9 bases between them. For the CDR3, the DNA is TGTGCCAGCAGGCGCGGACAGAACACTGAAGCTTTCTTT. This translates into CASRRGQNTEAFF.

The chain combines TRBV30 with TRBJ2-1, with 7 bases aligning to TRBD1. CDR3 length equals 15 residues. The germline V gene encodes CDR1 GTSNPN and CDR2 SVGIG (reference sequence). V was pared by 3 bases and J by 9 bases, with 14 bases of the junction left unmatched. CDR3 protein: CAWRRKGAAFVEQFF. CDR3 sequence (DNA): TGTGCCTGGAGAAGGAAGGGGGCAGCGTTTGTTGAGCAGTTCTTC. The entire variable domain, with the rest obtained from reference TRBV30 and TRBJ2-1, is as follows: SQTIHQWPATLVQPVGSPLSLECTVEGTSNPNLYWYRQAAGRGLQLLFYSVGIGQISSEVPQNLSASRPQDRQFILSSKKLLLSDSGFYLCAWRRKGAAFVEQFFGPGTRLTVL.

The chain combines TRBV2 with TRBJ2-1, with 9 bases aligning to TRBD2. Germline lookup yields CDR1 SNHLY and CDR2 FYNNEI. The CDR3 spans 13 residues. With 6 bases clipped from V and 5 bases from J, the junction kept 2 bases outside the gene matches. CDR3 loop: CASRGGRDNEQFF. The CDR3 DNA reads as TGTGCCAGCAGAGGCGGGAGGGACAATGAGCAGTTCTTC.

Only a few counts were recorded for this clone. The chain is built from TRBV5-8 and TRBJ2-6; the D gene is possibly TRBD1 (5 bases). The CDR3 is made up of 15 amino acids. Germline CDR1 reads SGHTS; CDR2 reads YDEGEE. The V end was cut by 4 bases, the J end by 1 base, with 9 bases between. CDR3 amino acids: CASSQDISGANVLTF. In DNA, the CDR3 is TGTGCCAGCAGCCAGGACATTTCTGGGGCCAACGTCCTGACTTTC.

The CDR3 bases are TGTGCCAGCAGTTGGGGGACTAGCACAGATACGCAGTATTTT. Protein: CASSWGTSTDTQYF. This chain uses TRBV28 with TRBJ2-3, with TRBD2 as a possible D gene (6 bases). The CDR3 is 14 amino acids. CDR1 is MDHEN, CDR2 SYDVKM, per germline. Trimming took off 4 bases at V and 0 bases at J, with 8 bases between the two ends.

V usage is TRBV6-6 and J usage is TRBJ1-1, with D perhaps TRBD1 (6 bases). The CDR3 length is 12 residues. Looked up from germline, CDR1 is MNHNY and CDR2 is SVGAGI (reference sequence). V was shortened by 4 bases and J by 11 bases, with 14 bases between the two germline ends. CDR3 residues: CASSSIQGSAFF. For the CDR3, the DNA is TGTGCCAGCAGTTCCATACAGGGATCGGCTTTCTTT.

This clone came up a few times. The V and J genes are TRBV30 and TRBJ2-7, with 8 bases aligning to TRBD1. Trimming removed 8 bases from V and 7 bases from J; junction bases left unmatched: 19. This CDR3 spans 15 amino acids. CDR1 GTSNPN and CDR2 SVGIG come from the germline V gene (reference sequence). As DNA, the CDR3 is TGTGCCCGAGGGACTGGGACAGGACCCTCGCGGGAGCAGTACTTC. It codes for CARGTGTGPSREQYF.

The J gene is TRBJ2-5, the V gene TRBV5-6; 7 nucleotides line up with TRBD1. V lost 4 bases, J lost 4 bases, and 4 bases stayed unmatched. The germline CDR1 and CDR2 sequences are SGHDT and YYEEEE. This CDR3 comprises 13 residues. The CDR3 region has the DNA TGTGCCAGCAGCCACAGGGGCGGAGAGACCCAGTACTTC. Translated, it gives CASSHRGGETQYF.

This clone was observed a handful of times. This chain links TRBV21-1 with TRBJ2-7; no DNA check was done on the table's D call, TRBD2. TRBV21-1 counts as a pseudogene. The CDR3 contains 16 residues. CDR3 region: CASSKCFLAASYEQYF. In DNA form, the CDR3 reads TGTGCCAGCAGCAAATGCTTTCTAGCGGCGAGCTACGAGCAGTACTTC.

The chain carries TRBV11-2 and TRBJ2-5, with 10 positions matching TRBD1. After removal of 4 bases from V and 4 bases from J, the junction contained 9 bases not matched to a gene. CDR1 is SGHAT, CDR2 FQNNGV, per germline. The CDR3 has 16 amino acids. CDR3 in DNA: TGTGCCAGCAGCTCCACCGACAGGGGGCTAGGAGAGACCCAGTACTTC. It translates to CASSSTDRGLGETQYF.

This sequence joins TRBV28 and TRBJ1-2; no firm D call. Trimming removed 3 bases at V and 4 bases at J, with 12 bases between. Germline lookup yields CDR1 MDHEN and CDR2 SYDVKM. The CDR3 runs 14 residues. CDR3 bases: TGTGCCAGCAGTTTTCCCCCTGCGGGCTATGGCTACACCTTC. This codes for CASSFPPAGYGYTF.

The chain joins TRBV9 to TRBJ1-3; D remains ambiguous. Trimming cost V 0 bases and J 2 bases, with 9 bases left between them. The CDR3 length is 15 residues. In germline, CDR1 is SGDLS, CDR2 YYNGEE. CDR3 coding DNA: TGTGCCAGCAGCGTAGGGCATCAACCTGGAAACACCATATATTTT. It specifies CASSVGHQPGNTIYF.

V gene TRBV5-6 combines with J gene TRBJ2-7; 11 nucleotides align to TRBD2. The CDR3 is 15 residues long. The ends lost 2 bases at V and 4 bases at J; junction bases unmatched: 5. From germline, CDR1 is SGHDT and CDR2 YYEEEE. This chain's CDR3 is CASSFSGRERYEQYF. Here the CDR3 DNA reads TGTGCCAGCAGCTTTAGCGGGAGGGAAAGGTACGAGCAGTACTTC.

This clone has a single count. DNA of the CDR3: TGTGCCAGCAGCCAAGCTACAGGGAAGAACACTGAAGCTTTCTTT. This codes for CASSQATGKNTEAFF. This sequence joins TRBV14 and TRBJ1-1, with D possibly matching TRBD1 (6 bases). There are 15 residues in the CDR3. Trimming shortened V by 1 base and J by 1 base, and 10 bases separated the two germline ends. Germline CDR1 reads SGHDN; CDR2 reads FVKESK.

This chain links TRBV12-5 with TRBJ1-3; 8 bases fit TRBD1. V gave up 5 bases and J gave up 2 bases; unmatched junction bases: 5. The CDR3 has 15 residues. Germline CDR1 is LGHNT and CDR2 is FRNRAP. As DNA, the CDR3 is TGTGCTAGTGGTCTGCAGGGGGCTACTGGAAACACCATATATTTT. This encodes CASGLQGATGNTIYF.

The chain recombines TRBV6-1 with TRBJ2-7, with 8 nucleotides matching TRBD2. The CDR3 is made up of 15 amino acids. Germline V gives CDR1 MNHNS, CDR2 SASEGT. V shed 4 bases, J shed 5 bases, and the junction held 10 bases outside the gene matches. For the CDR3, the DNA is TGTGCCAGCAGTGTTACCGGGACTAGGACTGACGAGCAGTACTTC. Translation gives CASSVTGTRTDEQYF.

The chain combines TRBV15 with TRBJ1-2, with TRBD1 matching 10 bases. CDR3 length: 18 amino acids. Losses at the gene ends were 2 bases for V and 4 bases for J; bases not matched to a gene: 13. CDR1 is LNHNV, CDR2 YYDKDF, per germline (reference sequence). The CDR3 is CATSRRPGQGSSFYGYTF. CDR3 bases: TGTGCCACCAGCAGAAGACCGGGACAGGGGAGCAGTTTCTATGGCTACACCTTC. Complete variable domain (other parts from reference TRBV15 and TRBJ1-2): DAMVIQNPRYQVTQFGKPVTLSCSQTLNHNVMYWYQQKSSQAPKLLFHYYDKDFNNEADTPDNFQSRRPNTSFCFLDIRSPGLGDTAMYLCATSRRPGQGSSFYGYTFGSGTRLTVV.

This rearrangement joins TRBV5-1 to TRBJ2-5, with TRBD1 matching 10 bases. V lost 5 bases to trimming and J lost 2 bases; unmatched junction nucleotides: 6. CDR3 length: 15 amino acids. Germline CDR1 reads SGHRS; CDR2 reads YFSETQ. The CDR3 loop reads CASSLRTGGQETQYF. DNA of the CDR3: TGCGCCAGCAGTTTGCGGACAGGGGGACAAGAGACCCAGTACTTC.

The chain carries TRBV5-1 and TRBJ2-2; 14 nucleotides align to TRBD2. Germline V gives CDR1 SGHRS, CDR2 YFSETQ. There are 17 residues in the CDR3. V lost 3 bases to trimming and J lost 6 bases; unmatched junction nucleotides: 7. CDR3 protein: CASSSGGLAGVAGELFF. Written as DNA, the CDR3 is TGCGCCAGCAGCTCCGGGGGACTAGCGGGAGTGGCCGGGGAGCTGTTTTTT.